A selection of T cell receptor beta chains follows, all from one sample in a study of control samples from healthy donors and cancer patients. The repertoire was sequenced with immunoSEQ multiplex PCR; TCRdb's copy has only in-frame clones and lacks some. Here the sample spans 110,000 to 150,000 clones, about nine tenths being singletons. The sequencing input was blood. The receptors originated from a man aged 25-45 years in good health. The CDR3 runs from the conserved cysteine through the conserved F or W. A D gene is named only where the DNA matches it firmly. Size tells how often a clone was seen (once, few, many) or the class of an expanded clone, and some rows leave it out.

j_call: TRBJ2-7; d_call: -; v_call: TRBV6-6; clone_size: -; cdr3_nt: TGTGCCAGCAGCTCCGGGACTCATAGGGGGCACGAGCAGTACTTC; cdr3_aa: CASSSGTHRGHEQYF
j_call: TRBJ2-7; d_call: TRBD1; v_call: TRBV19; clone_size: -; cdr3_nt: TGTGCCAGTAGTACGGGGACAGTCAACTACGAGCAGTACTTC; cdr3_aa: CASSTGTVNYEQYF
j_call: TRBJ2-5; d_call: TRBD2; v_call: TRBV7-2; clone_size: -; cdr3_nt: TGTGCCAGCAGCTCTCCACTAGCGGGGGGTGAGACCCAGTACTTC; cdr3_aa: CASSSPLAGGETQYF
j_call: TRBJ2-3; d_call: -; v_call: TRBV7-3; clone_size: -; cdr3_nt: TGTGCCAGCAGACCGGGGGATAGCACAGATACGCAGTATTTT; cdr3_aa: CASRPGDSTDTQYF
j_call: TRBJ2-7; d_call: TRBD1; v_call: TRBV6-5; clone_size: -; cdr3_nt: TGTGCCAGCAGTTACAGTGACAGGGGCTCCTACGAGCAGTACTTC; cdr3_aa: CASSYSDRGSYEQYF
j_call: TRBJ1-1; d_call: -; v_call: TRBV5-6; clone_size: -; cdr3_nt: TGTGCCAGCAGCTTGGAAATGAACACTGAAGCTTTCTTT; cdr3_aa: CASSLEMNTEAFF
j_call: TRBJ2-5; d_call: -; v_call: TRBV6-6; clone_size: -; cdr3_nt: TGTGCCAGCAGTTACGGACGAGAGACCCAGTACTTC; cdr3_aa: CASSYGRETQYF
j_call: TRBJ1-5; d_call: TRBD1; v_call: TRBV5-6; clone_size: -; cdr3_nt: TGTGCCAGCAGCTCGACGACAGGGTCCGGCAATCAGCCCCAGCATTTT; cdr3_aa: CASSSTTGSGNQPQHF
j_call: TRBJ2-3; d_call: TRBD2; v_call: TRBV27; clone_size: -; cdr3_nt: TGTGCCAGCAGTTTATGGGCTCGGACTAGTGCAACAGATACGCAGTATTTT; cdr3_aa: CASSLWARTSATDTQYF
j_call: TRBJ1-1; d_call: -; v_call: TRBV19; clone_size: -; cdr3_nt: TGTGCCAGTAGTAAGCAGAACACTGAAGCTTTCTTT; cdr3_aa: CASSKQNTEAFF
j_call: TRBJ2-3; d_call: -; v_call: TRBV24-1; clone_size: -; cdr3_nt: TGTGCCACCAGTGATTCGTTCGGCTCAGAGGTTCAGGATACGCAGTATTTT; cdr3_aa: CATSDSFGSEVQDTQYF
j_call: TRBJ2-7; d_call: TRBD2; v_call: TRBV24-1; clone_size: -; cdr3_nt: TGTGCCACCAGTGATCGGACTAGCGCGAACGAGCAGTACTTC; cdr3_aa: CATSDRTSANEQYF
j_call: TRBJ2-2; d_call: TRBD2; v_call: TRBV27; clone_size: -; cdr3_nt: TGTGCCAGCAGTCCGGGACTAGCGAACACCGGGGAGCTGTTTTTT; cdr3_aa: CASSPGLANTGELFF
j_call: TRBJ1-2; d_call: -; v_call: TRBV28; clone_size: many; cdr3_nt: TGTGCCAGCAGTTTTCCCCTCTATGGCTACACCTTC; cdr3_aa: CASSFPLYGYTF
j_call: TRBJ2-3; d_call: -; v_call: TRBV5-6; clone_size: -; cdr3_nt: TGTGCCAGCAGCTTGGCCCATGAGGATACGCAGTATTTT; cdr3_aa: CASSLAHEDTQYF